The 19 T cell receptor beta chains below all came from one sample that was sequenced in a study of cytomegalovirus exposure and HLA in healthy donors. Clones were read by immunoSEQ multiplex PCR, and TCRdb kept only the in-frame ones, dropping some. The data contain 100,000 to 150,000 clones, 85% to 95% of them singletons. Material for sequencing was PBMCs. These receptors all come from a woman aged 18-29 years in good health and CMV-seronegative.

CDR3 nucleotides: TGTGCCAGCAGTCGGGGAGCTACGCTAACGACCCAGTACTTC. Encoded protein: CASSRGATLTTQYF. V and J are TRBV5-8 and TRBJ2-5, with a possible D match to TRBD2 (5 bases). Germline V gene data show CDR1 as SGHTS and CDR2 as YDEGEE. Trimming stripped 5 bases from V and 7 bases from J, with 18 bases between. This CDR3 comprises 14 residues.

This chain joins TRBV11-2 and TRBJ2-5; no clear D. CDR3 size: 11 residues. Germline CDR1 reads SGHAT; CDR2 reads FQNNGV. V lost 6 bases and J 2 bases, leaving 4 bases between the germline ends. The CDR3 nucleotides read TGTGCCAGCAGTTCACAAGAGACCCAGTACTTC. Its translation is CASSSQETQYF.

The chain combines TRBV9 with TRBJ2-1; 11 nucleotides agree with TRBD2. Germline V lookup: CDR1 SGDLS, CDR2 YYNGEE. The CDR3 is 14 amino acids. Unmatched junction bases numbered 5, after V lost 3 bases and J lost 9 bases. The CDR3 is CASSDLAGGGEQFF. The CDR3 DNA is TGTGCCAGCAGCGATCTAGCGGGGGGTGGTGAGCAGTTCTTC.

This clone was counted only a few times. The V and J genes are TRBV6-1 and TRBJ2-7; maybe TRBD2 (6 bases). The V end was cut by 2 bases, the J end by 11 bases, with 16 bases between. Germline V gives CDR1 MNHNS, CDR2 SASEGT. The CDR3 runs 13 residues. The CDR3 coding sequence is TGTGCCAGCAGTGAAAACGCGTTCGGCGGGGAGTACTTC. Translation gives CASSENAFGGEYF.

The chain combines TRBV5-1 with TRBJ1-5, with 7 bases lining up with TRBD1. The CDR3 extends over 15 amino acids. J lost 2 bases, V lost 1 base, and 3 bases had no gene match. CDR1 and CDR2 (germline): SGHRS, YFSETQ. The DNA of the CDR3 is TGCGCCAGCAGCTTGACAGGGGTAGGCAATCAGCCCCAGCATTTT. It codes for CASSLTGVGNQPQHF.

This clone was seen a few times. The chain couples TRBV6-6 to TRBJ1-2, with 7 bases that match TRBD1. Germline CDR1 is MNHNY and CDR2 is SVGAGI (reference sequence). There are 13 residues in the CDR3. The V segment lost 5 bases and the J segment 6 bases; nucleotides outside the gene matches: 6. The CDR3 region has the DNA TGTGCCAGCAGTCGCGGGACAGAAGATGGCTACACCTTC. Its protein product is CASSRGTEDGYTF.

V usage is TRBV19 and J usage is TRBJ1-1; D unresolved. With 1 base removed from V and 0 bases from J, the gap between germline ends came to 12 bases. The germline V gene encodes CDR1 LNHDA and CDR2 SQIVND (reference sequence). This CDR3 is built from 16 residues. CDR3 region: CASSIGSYSMNTEAFF. The CDR3 nucleotides read TGTGCCAGTAGTATAGGGAGTTATTCCATGAACACTGAAGCTTTCTTT.

This clone was seen once. The chain has TRBV2 and TRBJ2-2; a possible D gene is TRBD1 (6 bases). Trimming removed 6 bases from V and 4 bases from J, with 15 bases in between. Germline V gene lookup returns CDR1 SNHLY and CDR2 FYNNEI. The CDR3 extends over 15 amino acids. The CDR3 region is CASSVRGSGTGELFF. CDR3 bases: TGTGCCAGCAGCGTTAGGGGGTCTGGCACCGGGGAGCTGTTTTTT.

This chain connects TRBV5-1 to TRBJ2-2, with D uncertain. V shed 2 bases and J shed 4 bases, with 9 bases lying between them. Looked up from germline, CDR1 is SGHRS and CDR2 is YFSETQ. The CDR3 is 14 amino acids. The CDR3 is CASSFRWPTGELFF. CDR3 sequence (DNA): TGCGCCAGCAGCTTCCGCTGGCCCACCGGGGAGCTGTTTTTT.

V and J are TRBV20-1 and TRBJ1-1, with a weak D call TRBD1 (5 bases). With 5 bases removed from V and 6 bases from J, the gap between germline ends came to 10 bases. The CDR3 runs to 11 residues. Germline lookup yields CDR1 DFQATT and CDR2 SNEGSKA (reference sequence). As DNA, the CDR3 is TGCAGTGCTGCTAAAGGGGCTGAAGCTTTCTTT. Translated, it gives CSAAKGAEAFF.

V usage is TRBV27 and J usage is TRBJ2-5; D call uncertain. The V end lost 3 bases, the J end lost 1 base, and 6 bases lay between the germline ends. CDR3 length equals 13 residues. Germline V lookup: CDR1 MNHEY, CDR2 SMNVEV (reference sequence). The CDR3 here is CASSFGFQETQYF. CDR3 bases: TGTGCCAGCAGTTTCGGGTTCCAAGAGACCCAGTACTTC.

The chain carries TRBV28 and TRBJ2-7; maybe TRBD1 (5 bases). Germline assignment: CDR1 MDHEN and CDR2 SYDVKM. The V and J ends lost 0 bases and 6 bases respectively, with 12 bases between them. The CDR3 sequence is 14 residues long. In DNA form, the CDR3 reads TGTGCCAGCAGTTTATGGGGGCCGGGCACCGAGCAGTACTTC. Translation gives CASSLWGPGTEQYF.

This clone came up once. The chain couples TRBV28 to TRBJ1-2; TRBD1 matches at 9 bases. CDR1 is MDHEN and CDR2 is SYDVKM in the germline V gene. V lost 6 bases to trimming and J lost 5 bases; unmatched junction nucleotides: 13. The CDR3 extends over 16 amino acids. CDR3 sequence reads: CASSPTWGTGIYGYTF. The CDR3 DNA is TGTGCCAGCAGCCCTACGTGGGGGACAGGGATATATGGCTACACCTTC.

This chain connects TRBV5-4 to TRBJ2-7; D unresolved. Trimming cost V 5 bases and J 4 bases, with 13 bases left between them. This CDR3 has 13 residues. Per germline, CDR1 SGHNT and CDR2 YYREEE (reference sequence). The CDR3 here is CASSSRSSYEQYF. The CDR3 bases are TGTGCCAGCAGTTCCAGGTCGAGTTACGAGCAGTACTTC.

The chain is built from TRBV4-2 and TRBJ2-2; 7 nucleotides align to TRBD2. This CDR3 region has 17 residues. The V gene's germline CDR1 is LGHNA and CDR2 YNFKEQ. V trimming: 3 bases; J trimming: 0 bases; junction bases outside the gene matches: 7. CDR3 bases: TGTGCCAGCAGCCATTCACGCGGGGGATCGAACACCGGGGAGCTGTTTTTT. Protein: CASSHSRGGSNTGELFF.

V usage is TRBV28 and J usage is TRBJ2-3; a possible D gene is TRBD2 (5 bases). Germline CDR1 reads MDHEN; CDR2 reads SYDVKM. CDR3 size: 15 residues. Trimming left V 5 bases short and J 0 bases short, with 12 bases between. The CDR3 bases are TGTGCCAGCAGTAGAACTAGAGCTAGCACAGATACGCAGTATTTT. This codes for CASSRTRASTDTQYF.

The chain has TRBV5-1 and TRBJ2-6; 8 bases line up with TRBD1. The germline gives CDR1 SGHRS, CDR2 YFSETQ. With 4 bases clipped from V and 2 bases from J, the junction kept 11 bases outside the gene matches. The CDR3 sequence is 18 residues long. CDR3 in amino acids: CASSPRDRPLTGANVLTF. CDR3 nucleotide sequence: TGCGCCAGCAGCCCCCGGGACAGGCCCCTGACTGGGGCCAACGTCCTGACTTTC.

This sequence joins TRBV19 and TRBJ2-7, with D unclear. V shed 6 bases and J shed 0 bases, with 12 bases lying between them. Germline CDR1 and CDR2: LNHDA and SQIVND (reference sequence). The CDR3 covers 14 residues. The chain's CDR3 is CASSESRYSYEQYF. As DNA, the CDR3 is TGTGCCAGTAGCGAAAGCCGTTACTCCTACGAGCAGTACTTC.

This clone was picked up a small number of times. The CDR3 nucleotides are TGCGCCAGCAGCTCCACAGGGGGTCCAGCCGAGCAGTACTTC. Translation: CASSSTGGPAEQYF. The rearrangement joins TRBV5-1 to TRBJ2-7, with TRBD1 matching 8 bases. CDR3 length: 14 residues. Per the germline V gene, CDR1 is SGHRS and CDR2 is YFSETQ. With 3 bases clipped from V and 6 bases from J, the junction kept 8 bases outside the gene matches.